The text below deals with one T cell receptor beta chain. The data derive from a study of identical twins. TCRdb recomputed calls from the 5' RACE reads with MiXCR, one row per CDR3 protein. The sample comprises 450,000 to 500,000 distinct CDR3 sequences, roughly an eighth of which are singletons, and about 0.94% rests with the top ten. Germline lookup yields CDR1 DFQATT and CDR2 SNEGSKA (reference sequence). Deletions cut 6 bases from V and 4 bases from J, with 18 bases between. This CDR3 has 14 residues. These data were also filed under a second study, of yellow fever vaccine responses in identical twins.

Sequenced sample: CD4+ T cells sorted from blood. The TCR was taken from a woman between 18 and 30 years old in good health. The gene calls are TRBV20-1 and TRBJ2-5; D unresolved. The CDR3, as DNA: TGCAGTGCACGACCAGGTTCGTTAGCAGAGACCCAGTACTTC. Translated, it gives CSARPGSLAETQYF.